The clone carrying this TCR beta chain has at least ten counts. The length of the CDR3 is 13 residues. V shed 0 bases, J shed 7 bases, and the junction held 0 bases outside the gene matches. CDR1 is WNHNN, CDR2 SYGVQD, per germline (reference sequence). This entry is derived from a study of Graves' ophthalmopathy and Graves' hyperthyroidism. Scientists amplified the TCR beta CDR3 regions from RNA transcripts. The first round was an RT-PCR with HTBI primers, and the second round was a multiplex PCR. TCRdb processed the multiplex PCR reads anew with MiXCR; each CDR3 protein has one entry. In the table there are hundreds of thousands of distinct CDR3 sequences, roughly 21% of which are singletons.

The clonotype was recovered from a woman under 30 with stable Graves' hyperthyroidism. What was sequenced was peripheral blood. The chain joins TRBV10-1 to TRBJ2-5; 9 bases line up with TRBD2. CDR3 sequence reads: CASSESAGGTQYF. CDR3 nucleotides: TGCGCCAGCAGTGAGTCAGCGGGAGGGACCCAGTACTTC.